A selection of T cell receptor beta chains follows, all from one sample in a study of monozygotic twins with inflammatory bowel disease. For each CDR3 protein, TCRdb gives one entry from its re-call of the 5' RACE reads, without DNA. The sample table sets out around 200,000 distinct CDR3 sequences. Sequencing used blood. The receptor set was obtained from a human donor with ulcerative colitis or Crohn's disease, or a healthy co-twin of an affected twin (not recorded which). CDR3s include the opening cysteine and the closing phenylalanine or tryptophan.

>TRBJ1-2|TRBV29-1
CSVDKAQGSGYTF
>TRBJ2-7|TRBV27
CASKIRGRENEQYF
>TRBJ1-5|TRBV20-1
CSARQSNRGLGQPQHF
>TRBJ1-5|TRBV6-7
CASVDVIASQPQHF
>TRBJ1-1|TRBV18
CASSLIQGALNTEAFF
>TRBJ1-5|TRBV6-5
CASSYSPDPFNQPQHF
>TRBJ1-2|TRBV6-5
CASSYGAQGARSTF
>TRBJ2-2|TRBV11-3
CASSTFGEGELFF
>TRBJ1-2|TRBV7-2
CASRSDRKYGYTF
>TRBJ1-5|TRBV2
CASSWDTNQPQHF
>TRBJ2-3|TRBV7-9
CASSSERGKSDTQYF
>TRBJ2-5|TRBV7-9
CASSLFGTGEETQYF
>TRBJ1-5|TRBV9
CASSVTDSNQPQHF
>TRBJ2-1|TRBV3-1
CASSFRGGASWEQFF
>TRBJ1-2|TRBV20-1
CSAREVPSLGGYTF
>TRBJ1-1|TRBV12-3/TRBV12-4
CASSLAVGMGTEAFF
>TRBJ2-5|TRBV11-2
CASSSGGRRRQETQYF
>TRBJ2-3|TRBV5-1
CASSWGGASGTDTQYF
>TRBJ2-7|TRBV14
CASSRHYEQYF
>TRBJ1-4|TRBV9
CASSVDPTSGEKLFF
>TRBJ2-1|TRBV7-8
CASSSHRVGNNEQFF
>TRBJ2-7|TRBV5-1
CASTLGSGVQSTYEQYF
>TRBJ2-1|TRBV24-1
CATSDIGGPYNEQFF
>TRBJ1-4|TRBV5-1
CASSPVRDSQNEKLFF
>TRBJ1-5|TRBV20-1
CSARSGEQPQHF
>TRBJ1-1|TRBV29-1
CSVLTGGTEAFF
>TRBJ2-2|TRBV6-6
CAGGQSNTGELFF
>TRBJ1-2|TRBV18
CASSPPDRGQMYGYTF
>TRBJ1-1|TRBV7-9
CASSSPKGGGNTEAFF